These T cell receptor beta chains were read from a single sample in a study of B cell selection in AIRE deficiency. This table comes from immunoSEQ multiplex PCR, and its TCRdb copy is limited to in-frame clones, with some not included. The table has about 14,000 clones, under 95% seen once. The specimen was Tregs sorted from PBMCs. The receptor source for this set is a human donor with AIRE deficiency. Both conserved end residues are part of each CDR3. Fields, in order: D gene, J gene, clone size, V gene, CDR3 DNA, CDR3 protein. The D gene is left open where the match is weak. Some rows have no size entry. The others give once, few or many, or a class for an expanded clone.

-	TRBJ2-2	-	TRBV27	TGTGCCAGCAGCTCCCGCAAGCCCGGGGAGCTGTTTTTT	CASSSRKPGELFF
TRBD2	TRBJ2-7	-	TRBV4-2	TGTGCCAGCAGCCAGGGAGCGGGAGGGGCCTACGAGCAGTACTTC	CASSQGAGGAYEQYF
-	TRBJ1-6	-	TRBV14	TGTGCCAGCAGCAGGCAGGGAGACTCACCCCTCCACTTT	CASSRQGDSPLHF
TRBD2	TRBJ2-7	-	TRBV4-1	TGCGCCAGCGGACTAGCGGGGGGGGTCTACGAGCAGTACTTC	CASGLAGGVYEQYF
-	TRBJ1-1	-	TRBV19	TGTGCCAGTGGAACGACAGTCCGTGTTGAAGCTTTCTTT	CASGTTVRVEAFF
-	TRBJ1-4	-	TRBV6-5	TGTGCCAGCAGTTACCTTGCGCCAGGGGAATATGAAAAACTGTTTTTT	CASSYLAPGEYEKLFF
TRBD1	TRBJ2-1	-	TRBV18	TGTGCCAGCTCAGCGCGCCCGGGACAGGGTTCCGAGCAGTTCTTC	CASSARPGQGSEQFF
-	TRBJ2-1	few	TRBV4-3	TGCGCCAGCAGCCAGGGACTCTCCTACAATGAGCAGTTCTTC	CASSQGLSYNEQFF
-	TRBJ2-1	-	TRBV6-5	TGTGCCAGCAGTTACCCAGAAGCGGGCTCCTACAATGAGCAGTTCTTC	CASSYPEAGSYNEQFF
-	TRBJ1-2	-	TRBV19	TGTGCCAGTAGTGAGGGGCGAGCTAACTATGGCTACACCTTC	CASSEGRANYGYTF
-	TRBJ1-2	-	TRBV7-8	TGTGCCAGCAGCACCCTAACGTATGGCTACACCTTC	CASSTLTYGYTF
TRBD2	TRBJ2-7	-	TRBV18	TGTGCCAGCTCACGGACTAGCGGGGGAACCTACGAGCAGTACTTC	CASSRTSGGTYEQYF
-	TRBJ1-2	-	TRBV28	TGTGCCAGCTGCCAAGATCGGAGGGGCTACACCTTC	CASCQDRRGYTF
-	TRBJ1-6	-	TRBV20-1	TGCAGTGCTAGAGAAAATTCACCCCTCCACTTT	CSARENSPLHF
-	TRBJ1-1	-	TRBV6-6	TGTGCCAGCAGTTACTCTACAGGGAACACTGAAGCTTTCTTT	CASSYSTGNTEAFF
-	TRBJ1-2	-	TRBV11-2	TGTGCCAGCAGCCTTGGCCGTTCTGATGGCTACACCTTC	CASSLGRSDGYTF
-	TRBJ2-7	-	TRBV7-8	TGTGCCAGCAGCTTATTAGGGTACTCCTACGAGCAGTACTTC	CASSLLGYSYEQYF
TRBD1	TRBJ1-4	-	TRBV4-1	TGCGCCAGCAGCCTGGGACAGGGGAGGGAAAAACTGTTTTTT	CASSLGQGREKLFF
-	TRBJ1-2	once	TRBV10-2	TGCGCCAGCTTGGGGGGATCCAACTATGGCTACACCTTC	CASLGGSNYGYTF
-	TRBJ2-2	-	TRBV7-2	TGTGCCAGCAGCTTAGTCGGCGGAGGGGTCGGGGAGCTGTTTTTT	CASSLVGGGVGELFF
-	TRBJ2-1	-	TRBV28	TGTGCCAGCAGTTTAGCGTCTCTGAAGAGCAATGAGCAGTTCTTC	CASSLASLKSNEQFF
TRBD1	TRBJ1-6	once	TRBV6-1	TGTGCCAGCAGCGGGGGACAGGGCTTAAGGTCACCCCTCCACTTT	CASSGGQGLRSPLHF
-	TRBJ1-6	-	TRBV27	TGTGCCAGCAGTAGGGGAACAGGGTTGGGGAATTCACCCCTCCACTTT	CASSRGTGLGNSPLHF
-	TRBJ2-2	-	TRBV4-3	TGCGCCAGCAGCCAAGTTATGCGCTTCGCCGGGGAGCTGTTTTTT	CASSQVMRFAGELFF
-	TRBJ2-2	-	TRBV5-1	TGCGCCAGCAGCCCAAGACAGGGGGCAGCTTCTGGGACTAGCTGGACCGGGGAGCTGTTTTTT	CASSPRQGAASGTSWTGELFF
-	TRBJ2-1	once	TRBV11-2	TGTGCCAGCAGCTTGACGGTGCCCCCCTACAATGAGCAGTTCTTC	CASSLTVPPYNEQFF
TRBD2	TRBJ2-1	-	TRBV7-9	TGTGCCAGCAGCTTCGGGACTAGCGGGAGTGAGCAGTTCTTC	CASSFGTSGSEQFF
TRBD1	TRBJ2-6	-	TRBV5-1	TGCGCCAGCAGTTCTACAGGGGTGAGGGGGGCCAACGTCCTGACTTTC	CASSSTGVRGANVLTF
-	TRBJ2-5	-	TRBV5-4	TGTGCCAGCAGCCGCGGACTGGCGATCCAAGAGACCCAGTACTTC	CASSRGLAIQETQYF
TRBD2	TRBJ2-5	once	TRBV4-2	TGTGCCAGCAGCTGTACTAGCGGGAGGCCCTGGGAGACCCAGTACTTC	CASSCTSGRPWETQYF
-	TRBJ2-2	-	TRBV12-5	TGTGCTAGTGGTTTCCGGGGAGATCGGGGGGAGCTGTTTTTT	CASGFRGDRGELFF
-	TRBJ1-5	-	TRBV19	TGTGCCAGTAGTCGACTGGACCGTATAATCACTCAGCCCCAGCATTTT	CASSRLDRIITQPQHF
-	TRBJ2-7	-	TRBV27	TGTGCCAGCACCCTACAAGCGGGCAAGGGCTACGAGCAGTACTTC	CASTLQAGKGYEQYF